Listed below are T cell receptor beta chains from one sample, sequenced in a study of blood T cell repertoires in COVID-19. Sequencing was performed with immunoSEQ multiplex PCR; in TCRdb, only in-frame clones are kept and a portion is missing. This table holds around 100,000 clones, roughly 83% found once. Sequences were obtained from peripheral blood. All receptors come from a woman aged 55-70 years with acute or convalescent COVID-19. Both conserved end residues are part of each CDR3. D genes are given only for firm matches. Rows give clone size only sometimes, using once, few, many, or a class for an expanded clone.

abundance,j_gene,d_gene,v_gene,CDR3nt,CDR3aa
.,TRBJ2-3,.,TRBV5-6,TGTGCCAGCAGCTTGACAGGGTGGGACACAGATACGCAGTATTTT,CASSLTGWDTDTQYF
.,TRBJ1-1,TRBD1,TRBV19,TGTGCCAGTAGTAGGACAGGGGTTGCCACTGAAGCTTTCTTT,CASSRTGVATEAFF
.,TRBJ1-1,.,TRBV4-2,TGTGCCAGCAGCCAAGATGACACAGGATCCACTGAAGCTTTCTTT,CASSQDDTGSTEAFF
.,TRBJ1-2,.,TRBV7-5,TGTGCCAGAAGCTTATACAGGGTCCATTATGGCTACACCTTC,CARSLYRVHYGYTF
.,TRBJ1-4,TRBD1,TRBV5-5,TGTGCCAGCAGCTTGGGGCGCGGACAGGGGGCAACTAATGAAAAACTGTTTTTT,CASSLGRGQGATNEKLFF
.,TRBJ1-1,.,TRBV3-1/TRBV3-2,TGTGCCAGCGCCGGTGCCATGAACACTGAAGCTTTCTTT,CASAGAMNTEAFF
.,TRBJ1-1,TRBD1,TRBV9,TGTGCCAGCAGCCCAGATGGACAGGGCACTGAAGCTTTCTTT,CASSPDGQGTEAFF
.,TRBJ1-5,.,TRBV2,TGTGCCAGCAGACCGACAGGCGTGTATAGCAATCAGCCCCAGCATTTT,CASRPTGVYSNQPQHF
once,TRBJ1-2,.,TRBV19,TGTGCCAGTAGGACAACTCCCTATGGCTACACCTTC,CASRTTPYGYTF
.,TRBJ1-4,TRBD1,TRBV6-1,TGTGCCAGCAGTTTCCGGGACAGACTGTTTTTT,CASSFRDRLFF
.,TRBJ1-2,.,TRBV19,TGTGCCAGTAGTCGAGACAGCTGGGCTAACTATGGCTACACCTTC,CASSRDSWANYGYTF
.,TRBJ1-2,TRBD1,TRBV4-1,TGCGCCAGCAGCCCAACAGGGGGTGTTAAGTCCTATGGCTACACCTTC,CASSPTGGVKSYGYTF
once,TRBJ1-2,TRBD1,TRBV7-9,TGTGCCAGCAGCGCGGGGACAGACTTTAACTATGGCTACACCTTC,CASSAGTDFNYGYTF
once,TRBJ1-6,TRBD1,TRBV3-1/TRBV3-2,TGTGCCAGCGCCACAGGGGGCGGTTCACCCCTCCACTTT,CASATGGGSPLHF